The entry that follows covers one T cell receptor (beta chain) sequence. Its antigen is still unknown. The entry originates in a study of sequential checkpoint blockade in melanoma. Study context: TCRbeta immunosequencing was performed on DNA from fewer than 95 pretreatment melanoma tumor samples. Matched biopsies came pretreatment and at week 13 for some 22 patients. Study findings and constraints: About 30 times likelier clinical benefit followed increased tumor T-cell fraction and clonality.

The CDR3 runs to 12 residues. Trimming took 0 bases from V and 2 from J, leaving 5 bases between them. Germline CDR1 SQVTM, CDR2 ANQGSEA. Noted treatment: randomized to nivolumab then ipilimumab (arm A) or the reverse (arm B). The method was immunoSEQ multiplex PCR; TCRdb's version includes in-frame clones alone and lacks a portion of them. Of 10,000 to 15,000 clones listed, around 20% are singletons. V gene TRBV29-1 combines with J gene TRBJ2-7; D unresolved. The sample was tumor tissue (inferred from file names), taken from a patient given nivolumab and ipilimumab in sequence. The sequence came from a human donor with melanoma. The CDR3 sequence is CSVEDGTYEQYF. The CDR3 nucleotides are TGCAGCGTTGAAGATGGGACCTACGAGCAGTACTTC.